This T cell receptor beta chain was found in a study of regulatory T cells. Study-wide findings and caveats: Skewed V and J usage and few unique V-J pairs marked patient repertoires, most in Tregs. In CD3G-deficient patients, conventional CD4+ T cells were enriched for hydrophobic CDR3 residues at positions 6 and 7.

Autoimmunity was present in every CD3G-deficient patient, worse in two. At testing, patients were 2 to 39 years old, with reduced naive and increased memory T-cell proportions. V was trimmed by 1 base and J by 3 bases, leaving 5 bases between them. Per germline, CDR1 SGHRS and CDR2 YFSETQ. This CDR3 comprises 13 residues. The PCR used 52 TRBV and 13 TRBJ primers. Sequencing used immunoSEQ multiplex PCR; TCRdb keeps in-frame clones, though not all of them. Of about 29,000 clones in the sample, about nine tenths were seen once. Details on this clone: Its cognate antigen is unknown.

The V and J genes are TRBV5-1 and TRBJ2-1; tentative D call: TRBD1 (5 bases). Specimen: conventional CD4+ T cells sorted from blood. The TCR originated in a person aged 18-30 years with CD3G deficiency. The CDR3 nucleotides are TGCGCCAGCAGCTTGAGGGGCTACAATGAGCAGTTCTTC. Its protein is CASSLRGYNEQFF.